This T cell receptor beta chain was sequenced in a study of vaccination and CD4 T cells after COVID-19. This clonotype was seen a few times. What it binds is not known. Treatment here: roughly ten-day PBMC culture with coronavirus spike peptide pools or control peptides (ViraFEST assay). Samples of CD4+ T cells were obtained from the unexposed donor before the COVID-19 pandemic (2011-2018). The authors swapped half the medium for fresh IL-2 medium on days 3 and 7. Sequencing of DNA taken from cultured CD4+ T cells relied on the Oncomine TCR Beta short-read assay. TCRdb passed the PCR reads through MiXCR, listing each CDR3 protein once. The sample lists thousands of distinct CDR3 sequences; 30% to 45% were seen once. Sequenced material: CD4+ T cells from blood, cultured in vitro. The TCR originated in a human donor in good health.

The CDR3 region has the DNA TGTGCCAGCATCAGTCCGGGACCGACCTATGGCTACACCTTC. It specifies CASISPGPTYGYTF. V usage is TRBV12-3 or TRBV12-4 and J usage is TRBJ1-2; the D gene is possibly TRBD1 (5 bases). V was shortened by 7 bases and J by 4 bases, with 16 bases between the two germline ends. This CDR3 region has 14 residues.